The 17 T cell receptor beta chains below all came from one sample that was sequenced in a study of shared clonotypes between healthy human individuals. Sequencing was performed with immunoSEQ multiplex PCR; in TCRdb, only in-frame clones are kept and a portion is missing. The repertoire includes 640,000 or so clones, about two thirds of them detected once, and under 2% sits in the top ten. The sample comprised memory CD4+ T cells sorted from blood. Subset indicated: CD45RA-negative fraction. The receptors here all came from a woman aged 25-40 years in good health.

This sequence joins TRBV28 and TRBJ1-4; D not certain. CDR3 size: 13 residues. V lost 6 bases and J 7 bases, leaving 12 bases between the germline ends. Germline CDR1 and CDR2: MDHEN and SYDVKM. As DNA, the CDR3 is TGTGCCAGCAGGCGGGCGCCATTTGAAAAACTGTTTTTT. The encoded protein is CASRRAPFEKLFF.

The V and J genes are TRBV29-1 and TRBJ1-2, with D unclear. Germline assignment: CDR1 SQVTM and CDR2 ANQGSEA. CDR3 length: 13 amino acids. V lost 7 bases to trimming and J lost 6 bases, with 18 bases between them. In DNA, the CDR3 is TGCAGCGCCGACACAGCGCGGGGTGATGGCTACACCTTC. Amino acid sequence: CSADTARGDGYTF.

This clone was counted a single time. DNA for the CDR3: TGTGCCAGCATTTCCCTGGGGGGCGCTAATACCGGGGAGCTGTTTTTT. Translated: CASISLGGANTGELFF. This chain uses TRBV6-6 with TRBJ2-2; D may match TRBD1 or TRBD2 (6 bases each). With 7 bases removed from V and 5 bases from J, the gap between germline ends came to 20 bases. The CDR3 is made up of 16 amino acids. CDR1 MNHNY and CDR2 SVGAGI come from the germline V gene (reference sequence).

The CDR3 DNA follows: TGTGCCAGCAGTAATACAGGGCCCTCTAACTATGGCTACACCTTC. It encodes CASSNTGPSNYGYTF. The genes are TRBV28 and TRBJ1-2; a weak D match, TRBD1 (6 bases). Germline values: CDR1 MDHEN, CDR2 SYDVKM. The CDR3 extends over 15 amino acids. V lost 5 bases and J 0 bases, leaving 13 bases between the germline ends.

On this clone itself: The same CDR3 is also encoded by other DNA sequences in this sample. The rearrangement uses TRBV5-1 and TRBJ2-1, with 12 bases fitting TRBD2. V gave up 4 bases and J gave up 3 bases; unmatched junction bases: 2. Germline V CDR1 and CDR2: SGHRS, YFSETQ. This CDR3 has 15 amino acids. The CDR3, as DNA: TGCGCCAGCAGCCTGACTAGCGGGAGCTACAATGAGCAGTTCTTC. Protein: CASSLTSGSYNEQFF.

The chain links TRBV7-3 to TRBJ2-7; 7 bases align to TRBD1. Per the germline V gene, CDR1 is SGHTA and CDR2 is FQGTGA. J was trimmed by 4 bases and V by 4 bases; bases with no gene match: 1. This CDR3 is 12 amino acids long. The CDR3 region is CASSSTGYEQYF. The CDR3 nucleotides read TGTGCCAGCAGCTCGACAGGGTACGAGCAGTACTTC.

The CDR3 loop is CASSLIPSGGGEETQYF. CDR3 bases: TGTGCCAGCAGTTTAATCCCGTCCGGCGGCGGGGAAGAGACCCAGTACTTC. The chain employs TRBV27 and TRBJ2-5, with a weak D call TRBD2 (6 bases). Germline lookup yields CDR1 MNHEY and CDR2 SMNVEV (reference sequence). Trimming removed 2 bases from V and 3 bases from J, with 19 bases in between. The CDR3 is 17 residues long.

The gene calls are TRBV4-1 and TRBJ1-1; D call uncertain. Per germline, CDR1 MGHRA and CDR2 YSYEKL. The CDR3 length is 13 residues. V dropped 3 bases and J dropped 7 bases, with 12 bases sitting between them. DNA for the CDR3: TGCGCCAGCAGCCATGGGAACAACTATGAAGCTTTCTTT. Translated, it gives CASSHGNNYEAFF.

The chain couples TRBV4-2 to TRBJ1-3, with D perhaps TRBD1 (5 bases). V was trimmed by 3 bases and J by 3 bases, leaving 15 bases between them. Germline V gene lookup returns CDR1 LGHNA and CDR2 YNFKEQ. CDR3 length: 16 residues. In DNA, the CDR3 is TGTGCCAGCAGCCAGGAATCGGCAGGGAATGGAAACACCATATATTTT. It codes for CASSQESAGNGNTIYF.

The CDR3 sequence: CASTTHGGQPTQYF. DNA of the CDR3: TGTGCCAGTACTACCCACGGGGGACAACCGACCCAGTACTTC. V and J are TRBV19 and TRBJ2-5, with D perhaps matching TRBD1 or TRBD2 (6 bases each). The CDR3 is 14 residues long. Trimming left V 7 bases short and J 7 bases short, with 19 bases between. The V gene's germline CDR1 is LNHDA and CDR2 SQIVND (reference sequence).

The chain uses TRBV5-1 and TRBJ2-7; the match to TRBD2 covers 15 bases. Germline V lookup: CDR1 SGHRS, CDR2 YFSETQ. CDR3 length equals 18 residues. V was clipped by 4 bases and J by 0 bases; unmatched bases: 8. The CDR3 here is CASSPAGTSGRSSYEQYF. The CDR3 bases are TGCGCCAGCAGCCCCGCCGGGACTAGCGGGAGGAGCTCCTACGAGCAGTACTTC.

This clone was picked up a small number of times. The chain combines TRBV18 with TRBJ2-3; D call uncertain. This CDR3 comprises 16 residues. With 2 bases removed from V and 1 base from J, the gap between germline ends came to 13 bases. Germline loops: CDR1 KGHSH, CDR2 LQKENI. DNA for the CDR3: TGTGCCAGCTCACCAAAGGGCGTAAGACGCACAGATACGCAGTATTTT. Amino acids: CASSPKGVRRTDTQYF.

The V gene is TRBV5-1, the J gene TRBJ2-1, with D tentatively TRBD2 (6 bases). V shed 9 bases and J shed 0 bases, with 16 bases lying between them. Germline V gene sequence: CDR1 SGHRS, CDR2 YFSETQ. This CDR3 region has 15 residues. For the CDR3, the DNA is TGCGCCACCTCAAGGGACTCCCACTCCTACAATGAGCAGTTCTTC. This gives the protein CATSRDSHSYNEQFF.

The genes are TRBV25-1 and TRBJ1-2, with 8 bases lining up with TRBD1. The CDR3 spans 16 residues. J lost 9 bases, V lost 6 bases, and 18 bases had no gene match. Germline V gene data show CDR1 as MGHDK and CDR2 as SYGVNS. This CDR3 is CASSPNRQGARSRYTF. In DNA, the CDR3 is TGTGCCAGCAGCCCCAATAGGCAGGGGGCGCGTAGCCGCTACACCTTC.

CDR3 residues: CASNSGDRANYGYTF. Written as DNA, the CDR3 is TGTGCCAGCAACTCAGGGGACAGGGCTAACTATGGCTACACCTTC. The chain recombines TRBV7-8 with TRBJ1-2, with 9 bases lining up with TRBD1. This CDR3 contains 15 residues. Germline CDR1 is SGHVS and CDR2 is FQNEAQ. V lost 7 bases to trimming and J lost 0 bases; unmatched junction nucleotides: 6.

The V gene is TRBV28, the J gene TRBJ2-1, with D maybe TRBD2 (5 bases). Germline lookup yields CDR1 MDHEN and CDR2 SYDVKM. V lost 10 bases and J 9 bases, leaving 22 bases between the germline ends. The CDR3 loop spans 14 amino acids. CDR3 region: CATRPLGSVSEQFF. CDR3 nucleotide sequence: TGTGCCACCCGACCACTAGGGTCGGTGAGTGAGCAGTTCTTC.

The chain is built from TRBV11-1 and TRBJ2-5; D gene uncertain. Trimming shortened V by 1 base and J by 5 bases, and 11 bases separated the two germline ends. This CDR3 is 14 amino acids long. The germline V gene encodes CDR1 SGHAT and CDR2 FQDESV (reference sequence). CDR3 coding DNA: TGTGCCAGCAGCTTAGATCCGTTGGGCGAGACCCAGTACTTC. As protein: CASSLDPLGETQYF.